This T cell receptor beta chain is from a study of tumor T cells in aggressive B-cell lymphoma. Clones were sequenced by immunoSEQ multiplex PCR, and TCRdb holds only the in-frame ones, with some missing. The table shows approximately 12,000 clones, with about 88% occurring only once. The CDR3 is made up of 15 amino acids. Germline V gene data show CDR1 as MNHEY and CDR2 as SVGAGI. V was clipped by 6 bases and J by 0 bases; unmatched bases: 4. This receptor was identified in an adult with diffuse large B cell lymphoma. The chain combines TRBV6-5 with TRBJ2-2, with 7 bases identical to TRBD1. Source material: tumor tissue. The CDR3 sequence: CASRVTGSNTGELFF. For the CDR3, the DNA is TGTGCCAGCAGGGTGACAGGGTCGAACACCGGGGAGCTGTTTTTT.